Listed below are T cell receptor beta chains from one sample, sequenced in a study of T-cell memory formation after mild COVID-19. A single record per CDR3 protein comes from TCRdb applying MiXCR to the 5' RACE reads. Of approximately 100,000 distinct CDR3 sequences listed, more than 9.5% are singletons. Sequenced input: PBMCs or a T cell subset sorted from them (not recorded which). The origin of the receptors is a man aged 18 to 29 who had mild COVID-19 (a few samples of this study predate the infection). Cell type and time point are not known. The CDR3 runs from the conserved cysteine through the conserved F or W. The order of the fields is clone size, CDR3 length, V gene, J gene, D gene, CDR3 DNA, CDR3 protein. D genes are given only for firm matches. A clone size is listed for some rows: how often the clone was seen (once, few, many), or a class if it is expanded.

size: few
length: 16
V: TRBV11-2
J: TRBJ2-7
D: -
DNA: TGTGCCAGCAGCCCTAACTGGGCATCAGGGCTGAACGAGCAGTACTTC
CDR3: CASSPNWASGLNEQYF

size: many
length: 19
V: TRBV7-9
J: TRBJ2-2
D: -
DNA: TGTGCCAGCAGCTCCACGGAGTTGGAGACAGGCGTGCAGTGGGGGGAGCTGTTTTTT
CDR3: CASSSTELETGVQWGELFF

size: -
length: 18
V: TRBV12-3/TRBV12-4
J: TRBJ2-1
D: -
DNA: TGTGCCAGCAGGCACCCGGGACTCACTTCCAACTCCTACAATGAGCAGTTCTTC
CDR3: CASRHPGLTSNSYNEQFF

size: -
length: 14
V: TRBV4-1
J: TRBJ2-5
D: TRBD1
DNA: TGCGCCAGCAGCCAAGGAGGGGGCATAGAGACCCAGTACTTC
CDR3: CASSQGGGIETQYF

size: few
length: 14
V: TRBV19
J: TRBJ2-7
D: -
DNA: TGTGCCAGTAGTATTGGGGGCGGCTCCTACGAGCAGTACTTC
CDR3: CASSIGGGSYEQYF

size: few
length: 14
V: TRBV11-2
J: TRBJ1-1
D: TRBD1
DNA: TGTGCCAGCAGGCCGGGACAGGGGACCACTGAAGCTTTCTTT
CDR3: CASRPGQGTTEAFF

size: -
length: 13
V: TRBV7-6
J: TRBJ2-3
D: -
DNA: TGTGCCAGCAGCTCTCTGGGCACAGATACGCAGTATTTT
CDR3: CASSSLGTDTQYF

size: -
length: 15
V: TRBV5-5
J: TRBJ1-1
D: -
DNA: TGTGCCAGCAGCTTGGCCCGGAACATGAACACTGAAGCTTTCTTT
CDR3: CASSLARNMNTEAFF

size: -
length: 14
V: TRBV4-1
J: TRBJ1-5
D: -
DNA: TGCGCCAGCAGCCAAGGCGTGATAAATCAGCCCCAGCATTTT
CDR3: CASSQGVINQPQHF

size: many
length: 14
V: TRBV7-9
J: TRBJ2-7
D: -
DNA: TGTGCCAGCAGCCCAGACAGCCACCCTCGTGAGCAGTACTTC
CDR3: CASSPDSHPREQYF

size: few
length: 15
V: TRBV12-3/TRBV12-4
J: TRBJ1-5
D: -
DNA: TGTGCCAGCAGATTGGGCGGGTCCTCAAATCAGCCCCAGCATTTT
CDR3: CASRLGGSSNQPQHF

size: -
length: 12
V: TRBV21-1
J: TRBJ1-1
D: -
DNA: TGTGCCAGGCCGGGGGAAAACACTGAAGCTTTCTTT
CDR3: CARPGENTEAFF

size: few
length: 15
V: TRBV28
J: TRBJ2-1
D: -
DNA: TGTGCCAGCAGTTTACTACTAGATCTGCACAATGAGCAGTTCTTC
CDR3: CASSLLLDLHNEQFF

size: few
length: 11
V: TRBV24-1
J: TRBJ2-7
D: -
DNA: TGTGCCACCAGGAAGAGGCACGAGCAGTACTTC
CDR3: CATRKRHEQYF

size: many
length: 17
V: TRBV9
J: TRBJ2-2
D: TRBD1
DNA: TGTGCCAGCAGCGTACAAGCGACAGGGACGAACACCGGGGAGCTGTTTTTT
CDR3: CASSVQATGTNTGELFF

size: -
length: 16
V: TRBV6-2/TRBV6-3
J: TRBJ2-2
D: TRBD2
DNA: TGTGCCACCATGGGGGGACTAGCGGACTTCACCGGGGAGCTGTTTTTT
CDR3: CATMGGLADFTGELFF

size: few
length: 14
V: TRBV5-1
J: TRBJ2-2
D: -
DNA: TGCGCCAGCAGCTTCTGGATGAACACCGGGGAGCTGTTTTTT
CDR3: CASSFWMNTGELFF

size: -
length: 14
V: TRBV6-5
J: TRBJ2-2
D: -
DNA: TGTGCCAGCAGTTACGGGACCTTCACCGGGGAGCTGTTTTTT
CDR3: CASSYGTFTGELFF

size: -
length: 15
V: TRBV7-2
J: TRBJ1-2
D: -
DNA: TGTGCCAGCAGCTTATGGGCAGGGGATGACTATGGCTACACCTTC
CDR3: CASSLWAGDDYGYTF

size: few
length: 14
V: TRBV5-1
J: TRBJ1-1
D: -
DNA: TGCGCCAGCAGCTTGGGCAGGGGGAACACTGAAGCTTTCTTT
CDR3: CASSLGRGNTEAFF

size: few
length: 16
V: TRBV11-2
J: TRBJ2-5
D: TRBD2
DNA: TGTGCCAGCAGCACACGGGACTATGAGTACCAAGAGACCCAGTACTTC
CDR3: CASSTRDYEYQETQYF

size: -
length: 15
V: TRBV25-1
J: TRBJ2-7
D: -
DNA: TGTGCCAGCAGTGAGGTAGGGTTGGGGACCGACGAGCAGTACTTC
CDR3: CASSEVGLGTDEQYF

size: many
length: 13
V: TRBV7-7
J: TRBJ2-3
D: -
DNA: TGTGCCAGCAGCCTATACTATGAGGATACGCAGTATTTT
CDR3: CASSLYYEDTQYF

size: few
length: 14
V: TRBV9
J: TRBJ2-7
D: -
DNA: TGTGCCAGCAGCCCAGGAGGGTCACCATCCGAGCAGTACTTC
CDR3: CASSPGGSPSEQYF

size: many
length: 12
V: TRBV5-1
J: TRBJ2-7
D: -
DNA: TGCGCCAGCAGCTTTACAGGGCAGGAGCAGTACTTC
CDR3: CASSFTGQEQYF

size: -
length: 13
V: TRBV9
J: TRBJ1-2
D: TRBD1
DNA: TGTGCCAGCAGCCTACGGACAGGGGCGGGCTACACCTTC
CDR3: CASSLRTGAGYTF

size: -
length: 15
V: TRBV9
J: TRBJ1-6
D: -
DNA: TGTGCCAGCAGCCCTAAGGGAGGGGAGCTTTCACCCCTCCACTTT
CDR3: CASSPKGGELSPLHF

size: few
length: 13
V: TRBV6-5
J: TRBJ2-7
D: TRBD2
DNA: TGTGCCAGCAGCACCGGGACTACCTACGAGCAGTACTTC
CDR3: CASSTGTTYEQYF